This section outlines one TCR beta chain sequence together with its context. Antigen specificity is unknown. Germline loops: CDR1 MNHNY, CDR2 SVGAGI (reference sequence). V lost 2 bases and J lost 2, with 9 bases in between. CDR3 size: 14 residues. Assay used: immunoSEQ multiplex PCR; TCRdb lists only in-frame clones, some missing. Of some 2,000,000 clones listed, approximately 94% are singletons. The data were obtained in a study of shared clonotypes between healthy human individuals. Study-level information: Every donor yielded three CD4 naive, three CD4 memory, two CD8 naive and one CD8 memory plate. Broader study findings: Relative to memory subsets, naive subsets generally showed larger estimated richness.

Source material: naive CD4+ T cells sorted from blood. Subset described: CD45RA+ positively selected. The TCR comes from a man between 18 and 29 years old in good health. The V call is TRBV6-6, the J call TRBJ1-2; D is unresolved. The DNA of the CDR3 is TGTGCCAGCAGTTACCCAGGCAAGAACTATGGCTACACCTTC. Its translation is CASSYPGKNYGYTF.